This TCR beta chain derives from a study of T cells in Graves' hyperthyroidism and ophthalmopathy. General study findings and limits: Using 13 V-J features, a model discriminated ophthalmopathy from stable hyperthyroidism.

About this clonotype: Its antigen is not known.

Participants, patients aged 18 to 65, had newly diagnosed hyperthyroidism with a duration under 2 months. Exclusion criteria comprised uncontrolled infection, other autoimmune disease, pregnancy or lactation. Amplified TCR beta CDR3 regions came from RNA transcripts. First-round RT-PCR with HTBI primers amplified the TCR CDR3 region. TCRdb called the multiplex PCR reads again in MiXCR, with one record for every CDR3 protein. The sample records 280,000 or so distinct CDR3 sequences, 20% to 25% being singletons. The V end was cut by 7 bases, the J end by 5 bases, with 8 bases between. This CDR3 is built from 11 residues. The germline V gene has CDR1 MDHEN and CDR2 SYDVKM.

The clonotype comes from a man aged 40-55 years with Graves' hyperthyroidism that later progressed to Graves' ophthalmopathy. What was sequenced was blood. This chain uses TRBV28 with TRBJ2-5; D ambiguous. The CDR3 DNA reads as TGTGCCAGCACCGATTATGAGACCCAGTACTTC. This sequence encodes CASTDYETQYF.